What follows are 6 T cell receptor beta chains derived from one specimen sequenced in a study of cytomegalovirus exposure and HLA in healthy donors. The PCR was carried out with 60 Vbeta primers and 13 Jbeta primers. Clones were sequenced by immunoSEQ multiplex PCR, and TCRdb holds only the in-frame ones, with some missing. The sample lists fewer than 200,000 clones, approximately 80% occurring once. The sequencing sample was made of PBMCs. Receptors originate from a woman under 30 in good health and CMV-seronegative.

In DNA form, the CDR3 reads TGTGCCATCCTTAGCGGGACCTACGAGCAGTACTTC. It specifies CAILSGTYEQYF. This chain uses TRBV28 with TRBJ2-7; the match to TRBD2 covers 8 bases. Looked up from germline, CDR1 is MDHEN and CDR2 is SYDVKM. The CDR3 loop spans 12 amino acids. The junction had 4 bases not matched to a gene; V was cut back by 10 bases and J by 2 bases. Variable domain in full (rest from reference TRBV28 and TRBJ2-7): DVKVTQSSRYLVKRTGEKVFLECVQDMDHENMFWYRQDPGLGLRLIYFSYDVKMKEKGDIPEGYSVSREKKERFSLILESASTNQTSMYLCAILSGTYEQYFGPGTRLTVT.

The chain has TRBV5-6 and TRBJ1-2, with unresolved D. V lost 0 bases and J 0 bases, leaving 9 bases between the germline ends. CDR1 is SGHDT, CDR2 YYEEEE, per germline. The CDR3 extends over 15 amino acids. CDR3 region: CASSLDTEPNYGYTF. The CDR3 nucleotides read TGTGCCAGCAGCTTGGATACAGAGCCTAACTATGGCTACACCTTC. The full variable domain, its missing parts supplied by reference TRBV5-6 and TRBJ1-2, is DAGVTQSPTHLIKTRGQQVTLRCSPKSGHDTVSWYQQALGQGPQFIFQYYEEEERQRGNFPDRFSGHQFPNYSSELNVNALLLGDSALYLCASSLDTEPNYGYTFGSGTRLTVV.

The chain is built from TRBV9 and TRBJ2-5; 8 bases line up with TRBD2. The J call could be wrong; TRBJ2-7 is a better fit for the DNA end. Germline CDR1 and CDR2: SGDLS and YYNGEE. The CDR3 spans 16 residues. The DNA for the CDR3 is TGTGCCAGCAGCGTATCCCCCCAGCGGGAGTACCACGAGCAGTACTTC. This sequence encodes CASSVSPQREYHEQYF.

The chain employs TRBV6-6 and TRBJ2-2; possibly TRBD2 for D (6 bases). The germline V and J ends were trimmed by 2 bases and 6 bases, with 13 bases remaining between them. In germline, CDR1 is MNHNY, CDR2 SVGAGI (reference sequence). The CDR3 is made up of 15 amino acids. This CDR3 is CASSYGDRRAGELFF. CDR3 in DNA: TGTGCCAGCAGTTACGGGGACCGGAGGGCCGGGGAGCTGTTTTTT.

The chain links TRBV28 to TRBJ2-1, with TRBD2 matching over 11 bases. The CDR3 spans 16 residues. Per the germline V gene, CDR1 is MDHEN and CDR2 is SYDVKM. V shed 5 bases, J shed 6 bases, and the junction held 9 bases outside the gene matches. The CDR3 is CASSILTSGKVNEQFF. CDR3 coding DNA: TGTGCCAGCAGTATCCTGACTAGCGGGAAGGTCAATGAGCAGTTCTTC.

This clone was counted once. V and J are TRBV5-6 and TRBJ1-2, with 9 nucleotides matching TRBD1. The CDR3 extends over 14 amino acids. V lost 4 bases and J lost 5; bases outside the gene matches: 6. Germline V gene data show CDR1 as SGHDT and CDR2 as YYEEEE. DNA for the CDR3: TGTGCCAGCAGCGTCGGGACAGGGCCATATGGCTACACCTTC. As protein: CASSVGTGPYGYTF.